This TCR beta chain was sequenced during a study of T cells in narcolepsy. The table lists this clone with a few counts. No antigen is known for it. Method: immunoSEQ multiplex PCR; TCRdb's copy keeps in-frame clones and lacks some. The sample lists some 25,000 clones, about 86% occurring once. Study observations and caveats: Same-patient CSF and blood CD4+ T cell clonotypes included HCRT-specific and TRIB2-specific autoreactive ones. Reportedly, autoreactive clonotypes were serially detected in patients' blood but not controls'.

V lost 5 bases and J lost 4, with 5 bases in between. Germline V gives CDR1 MDHEN, CDR2 SYDVKM. CDR3 size: 12 residues. The source of this sequence is a human donor with narcolepsy. This rearrangement joins TRBV28 to TRBJ2-2; D call uncertain. The sequenced sample was CD45RA- memory CD4+ T cells from PBMCs. The CDR3 DNA follows: TGTGCCAGCAGTACCCCCACCGGGGAGCTGTTTTTT. Encoded protein: CASSTPTGELFF.